This T cell receptor (beta chain) was obtained from a study of T-cell memory formation after mild COVID-19. Study-wide context: TCR clusters were largely donor specific. Study-wide findings and caveats: Certain responding clones were present in pre-infection memory, suggesting participation of cross-reactive memory. Those CD4+ clones that contracted were mainly in CM and EM (CD8+ ones in EMRA).

TCRdb redid the calling of the 5' RACE reads with MiXCR, one entry per CDR3 protein. The data contain under 250,000 distinct CDR3 sequences, over 7.5% of them singletons. This clonotype occurred many times. Its matching antigen is unknown. Germline V lookup: CDR1 MNHEY, CDR2 SVGAGI. The CDR3 spans 16 residues. The V end lost 6 bases, the J end lost 0 bases, and 15 bases lay between the germline ends. The origin of this receptor is a man younger than 35 who had mild COVID-19 (a few samples of this study predate the infection). Cell type and time point are not known. What was sequenced was PBMCs or a T cell subset sorted from them (not recorded which). This chain uses TRBV6-5 with TRBJ2-1, with D unclear. The CDR3 spells CASSRPSGVSYNEQFF. CDR3 DNA: TGTGCCAGCAGCCGCCCTTCAGGAGTCTCCTACAATGAGCAGTTCTTC.